The T cell receptor beta chain described here comes from a study of regulatory T cells in long-lasting Graves disease. As for time point: newly diagnosed GD, antithyroid drugs for less than 3 months. With RNA extracted from PBMCs as input, the TCR library was made. This clonotype came up many times. The antigen remains undetermined. Building of the TCR beta libraries involved iRepertoire HTBI primers and Arm-PCR of CDR3 regions. Via MiXCR, TCRdb re-called the multiplex PCR reads, giving one row per CDR3 protein. The sample lists approximately 390,000 distinct CDR3 sequences, about a sixth occurring once. Germline V CDR1 and CDR2: MNHNS, SASEGT. V was cut by 5 bases and J by 1 base, with 8 bases left in between. The CDR3 totals 13 residues. Study-wide results and caveats: Shared public clonotypes totalled 2,500 to 3,500 in persistent patients, compared with roughly 970 in new patients.

Separately, the same data were catalogued under a study of T cells in Graves' hyperthyroidism and ophthalmopathy. As that report states: Researchers ran a first-round RT-PCR on the TCR CDR3 using the HTBI primer set. Clonotypes that were expanded in thyroid above 0.001 mostly appeared in blood too. A model using 13 V-J features told ophthalmopathy apart from stable hyperthyroidism.

The receptor was derived from a woman aged 18 to 35 with Graves disease. V and J are TRBV6-1 and TRBJ1-1; D is possibly TRBD1 (5 bases). The material was peripheral blood mononuclear cells (PBMCs), obtained at new diagnosis, from a patient treated with antithyroid drugs. As DNA, the CDR3 is TGTGCCAGCAGTAATACAGGGAACACTGAAGCTTTCTTT. Its translation: CASSNTGNTEAFF.